The 23 T cell receptor beta chains presented below share a single source sample, sequenced in a study of T cell changes during pregnancy in multiple sclerosis (dated by TCRdb to between 2017 and 2020). The method was the immunoSEQ multiplex PCR assay. TCRdb obtained this table from immuneACCESS and retained in-frame rearrangements with V and J assigned. These tables miss some clones; where compared with another copy, unresolved V genes account for less than half of the shortfall, and the remainder is unexplained. The sample contains approximately 61,000 clones, less than 95% of them found a single time. The ten largest clonotypes hold around 3.5% of the sample. The sample in question was peripheral blood, obtained after pregnancy. The receptors originated from a female donor in good health, enrolled as a control in a pregnancy study.

The V call is TRBV7-9, the J call TRBJ1-2; D call uncertain. Germline CDR1 and CDR2: SEHNR and FQNEAQ (reference sequence). The CDR3 totals 14 residues. Trimming stripped 0 bases from V and 6 bases from J, with 11 bases between. CDR3 residues: CASSLAQQLHGYTF. In nucleotides, the CDR3 is TGTGCCAGCAGCTTAGCCCAACAGCTGCATGGCTACACCTTC.

The CDR3 bases are TGCGCCAGCAGCGTGGACAGGAGCTCCTACGAGCAGTACTTC. Protein sequence: CASSVDRSSYEQYF. The rearrangement uses TRBV5-1 and TRBJ2-7; 7 bases line up with TRBD1. The germline gives CDR1 SGHRS, CDR2 YFSETQ. With 4 bases clipped from V and 0 bases from J, the junction kept 4 bases outside the gene matches. The CDR3 is made up of 14 amino acids.

The chain uses TRBV5-1 and TRBJ1-1; D uncertain. Germline assignment: CDR1 SGHRS and CDR2 YFSETQ. This CDR3 spans 14 amino acids. V was clipped by 0 bases and J by 7 bases, with 13 bases between them. Here the CDR3 reads CASSLETEIDEAFF. In DNA, the CDR3 is TGCGCCAGCAGCTTGGAAACAGAGATCGATGAAGCTTTCTTT.

This clone was detected only once. V gene TRBV5-4 combines with J gene TRBJ2-3; D not certain. V lost 2 bases and J lost 3, with 4 bases in between. CDR3 length equals 12 residues. CDR1 and CDR2 (germline): SGHNT, YYREEE (reference sequence). CDR3: CASSFLTDTQYF. Written as DNA, the CDR3 is TGTGCCAGCAGCTTCCTTACAGATACGCAGTATTTT.

J is TRBJ2-3 and V is TRBV5-1, with 8 positions matching TRBD2. Germline V gene data show CDR1 as SGHRS and CDR2 as YFSETQ. The CDR3 runs to 18 residues. The V segment lost 0 bases and the J segment 0 bases; nucleotides outside the gene matches: 9. The CDR3 DNA reads as TGCGCCAGCAGCTTGGGACTAGCGACTGACTCTAGCACAGATACGCAGTATTTT. Translated: CASSLGLATDSSTDTQYF.

This clone has more than one count but fewer than ten. This chain uses TRBV28 with TRBJ1-2; D is undetermined. V gave up 7 bases and J gave up 6 bases, with 12 bases separating them. This CDR3 spans 12 amino acids. CDR1 is MDHEN, CDR2 SYDVKM, per germline. This chain's CDR3 is CASTAGWDGYTF. Here the CDR3 DNA reads TGTGCCAGCACAGCCGGGTGGGATGGCTACACCTTC.

V is TRBV18 and J is TRBJ1-1, with 8 bases aligning to TRBD1. This CDR3 is 15 amino acids long. Germline CDR1 reads KGHSH; CDR2 reads LQKENI. Trimming at V came to 3 bases and at J to 5 bases, leaving 8 bases not matched to a gene. Here the CDR3 DNA reads TGTGCCAGCTCACCGATGACAGGGGAGTATACTGAAGCTTTCTTT. Translated, it gives CASSPMTGEYTEAFF. Looking up the rest from reference TRBV18 and TRBJ1-1 gives the full variable domain: NAGVMQNPRHLVRRRGQEARLRCSPMKGHSHVYWYRQLPEEGLKFMVYLQKENIIDESGMPKERFSAEFPKEGPSILRIQQVVRGDSAAYFCASSPMTGEYTEAFFGQGTRLTVV.

The rearrangement uses TRBV7-2 and TRBJ1-2; TRBD1 agrees at 9 bases. J gave up 6 bases and V 7 bases, and 9 bases lay outside the gene matches. The CDR3 is made up of 14 amino acids. CDR1 and CDR2 from the germline V gene are SGHTA and FQGNSA. The CDR3, as DNA: TGTGCCAGCACCCTGACCCGGGACAGGGATGGCTACACCTTC. Protein sequence: CASTLTRDRDGYTF.

This sequence joins TRBV9 and TRBJ2-3; D is perhaps TRBD1 (5 bases). The CDR3 length is 15 residues. V shed 4 bases and J shed 0 bases, with 12 bases lying between them. Looked up from germline, CDR1 is SGDLS and CDR2 is YYNGEE. CDR3 nucleotides: TGTGCCAGCAGCCCAACGACAGCTAGCACAGATACGCAGTATTTT. It translates to CASSPTTASTDTQYF.

V is TRBV6-4 and J is TRBJ2-3, with 12 bases that match TRBD2. The length of the CDR3 is 15 residues. The germline gives CDR1 MRHNA, CDR2 SNTAGT. V gave up 6 bases and J gave up 1 base; unmatched junction bases: 2. The CDR3 here is CASSWTSGGTDTQYF. The CDR3 DNA reads as TGTGCCAGCAGCTGGACTAGCGGGGGCACAGATACGCAGTATTTT.

The V and J genes are TRBV2 and TRBJ1-5; TRBD1 aligns across 9 bases. The V gene end was trimmed by 6 bases and the J gene end by 7 bases; junction bases not matched to a gene: 4. CDR1 and CDR2 from the germline V gene are SNHLY and FYNNEI. This CDR3 spans 13 amino acids. DNA for the CDR3: TGTGCCAGCAGAGGGACAGGGAACCAGCCCCAGCATTTT. It translates to CASRGTGNQPQHF.

The chain has TRBV29-1 and TRBJ2-7; 10 bases are a match to TRBD1. The junction had 6 bases not matched to a gene; V was cut back by 4 bases and J by 6 bases. The CDR3 is 13 residues long. In germline, CDR1 is SQVTM, CDR2 ANQGSEA. This chain's CDR3 is CSVAGTGVSEQYF. CDR3 coding DNA: TGCAGCGTTGCTGGGACAGGGGTTTCCGAGCAGTACTTC.

A few counts support this clone. The chain combines TRBV7-9 with TRBJ1-1, with D uncertain. Germline values: CDR1 SEHNR, CDR2 FQNEAQ (reference sequence). V gave up 5 bases and J gave up 5 bases, with 15 bases separating them. This CDR3 has 14 amino acids. The CDR3 here is CASSTSQRGTEAFF. CDR3 bases: TGTGCCAGCAGCACCTCACAGAGAGGGACTGAAGCTTTCTTT.

The CDR3: CASSLGRAFGYTF. As DNA, the CDR3 is TGTGCCAGCAGCCTAGGGAGGGCATTTGGCTACACCTTC. The J gene is TRBJ1-2, the V gene TRBV14; D gene ambiguous. The CDR3 has 13 amino acids. The V end was cut by 4 bases, the J end by 7 bases, with 13 bases between. Germline V gene sequence: CDR1 SGHDN, CDR2 FVKESK.

The rearrangement joins TRBV11-2 to TRBJ2-5; weak D call: TRBD1 (7 bases). Per germline, CDR1 SGHAT and CDR2 FQNNGV. This CDR3 spans 14 amino acids. Trimming stripped 7 bases from V and 5 bases from J, with 17 bases between. The CDR3 sequence is CASTFFGGGETQYF. The CDR3 DNA sequence: TGTGCCAGCACCTTTTTCGGAGGGGGCGAGACCCAGTACTTC.

The chain has TRBV9 and TRBJ1-2, with 9 bases that match TRBD1. Germline trimming cut 3 bases from V and 4 bases from J; bases unmatched to any gene: 7. CDR3 size: 15 residues. Germline-derived CDR1 and CDR2 are SGDLS and YYNGEE. The CDR3 nucleotides are TGTGCCAGCAGCGAACGGGACAGGGTGGCCTATGGCTACACCTTC. The encoded protein is CASSERDRVAYGYTF.

This clone appeared a single time. The chain employs TRBV6-5 and TRBJ2-1; 7 nucleotides align to TRBD1. Germline V gene data show CDR1 as MNHEY and CDR2 as SVGAGI. This CDR3 spans 13 amino acids. V trimming: 6 bases; J trimming: 3 bases; junction bases outside the gene matches: 2. This chain's CDR3 is CASSRDSYNEQFF. Written as DNA, the CDR3 is TGTGCCAGCAGCCGGGACAGCTACAATGAGCAGTTCTTC.

This clone has just one count. This sequence joins TRBV5-1 and TRBJ1-1; a possible D gene is TRBD1 (5 bases). The germline V and J ends were trimmed by 0 bases and 3 bases, with 6 bases remaining between them. CDR3 size: 13 residues. Per germline, CDR1 SGHRS and CDR2 YFSETQ. CDR3 sequence reads: CASSLGGDTEAFF. In DNA form, the CDR3 reads TGCGCCAGCAGCTTGGGGGGGGACACTGAAGCTTTCTTT.

The chain links TRBV10-1 to TRBJ1-2, with D unresolved. CDR1 WNHNN and CDR2 SYGVQD come from the germline V gene (reference sequence). The CDR3 covers 16 residues. Between the trimmed V and J ends, which lost 3 bases and 4 bases, there was a span of 18 bases. The CDR3 nucleotides read TGCGCCAGCAGTGATCCTGCGGGCTTTGCGCGCTATGGCTACACCTTC. Protein sequence: CASSDPAGFARYGYTF.

V gene TRBV4-3 combines with J gene TRBJ2-5, with a weak D call TRBD1 (6 bases). V was shortened by 0 bases and J by 4 bases, with 15 bases between the two germline ends. The CDR3 sequence is 16 residues long. CDR1 is LGHNA and CDR2 is YSLEER in the germline V gene. The chain's CDR3 is CASSQDFSIQGETQYF. CDR3 nucleotides: TGCGCCAGCAGCCAAGATTTTTCTATACAGGGAGAGACCCAGTACTTC.

The CDR3 nucleotides read TGTGCCAGCAGTGAAGCTCGGACAAGCGAGCAGTACTTC. It is translated as CASSEARTSEQYF. The V call is TRBV2, the J call TRBJ2-7; D possibly corresponds to TRBD1 (5 bases). Germline CDR1 and CDR2: SNHLY and FYNNEI. V was pared by 0 bases and J by 6 bases, with 9 bases between. This CDR3 contains 13 residues.

As for this clone: At one boundary the junction diverges from the germline segment, which might be a read error. The rearrangement links TRBV7-2 to TRBJ2-7; D might be TRBD2 (5 bases). Per the germline V gene, CDR1 is SGHTA and CDR2 is FQGNSA. The CDR3 extends over 15 amino acids. The CDR3 reads CASSPAPGNSHEQYF. The CDR3 region has the DNA TGTGCCAGCAGCCCTGCCCCCGGGAACTCCCACGAGCAGTACTTC.

This rearrangement joins TRBV7-6 to TRBJ1-5, with 8 bases that match TRBD1. The CDR3 runs 13 residues. The germline V gene has CDR1 SGHVS and CDR2 FNYEAQ. Trimming at V came to 3 bases and at J to 7 bases, leaving 2 bases not matched to a gene. CDR3 DNA sequence: TGTGCCAGCAGCTTCGGACAGGGCCAGCCCCAGCATTTT. Translation gives CASSFGQGQPQHF.